The clone carrying this T cell receptor (beta chain) occurred once. TCRdb's copy holds only in-frame clones and misses some; the assay was immunoSEQ multiplex PCR. Altogether 70,000 to 95,000 clones are present, roughly 88% being singletons, with the ten largest covering 5.8%. The data belong to a study of blood T cell repertoires in COVID-19. This TCR derives from a man between 50 and 59 years old with active COVID-19. Sequences were obtained from peripheral blood.

The chain's CDR3 is CASSRSGTGGWRGPYEQYF. In DNA form, the CDR3 reads TGTGCCAGCAGCAGATCCGGGACAGGGGGCTGGCGGGGGCCCTACGAGCAGTACTTC. The rearrangement uses TRBV7-2 and TRBJ2-7, with 12 nucleotides matching TRBD1. With V trimmed by 5 bases and J by 2 bases, 16 bases remained unmatched. Looked up from germline, CDR1 is SGHTA and CDR2 is FQGNSA. CDR3 length: 19 residues.